The 7 T cell receptor beta chains given below trace back to one sample, sequenced in a study of T cells in Graves' hyperthyroidism and ophthalmopathy (dated by TCRdb to the late 2010s). Receptor amplification or capture employed multiplex PCR. The instrument given in TCRdb is Illumina HiSeq 2000. Amplification of TCR beta CDR3 regions was carried out from RNA transcripts. A first-round RT-PCR of the TCR CDR3 used the HTBI primer set with the Qiagen OneStep RT-PCR kit. TCRdb itself trimmed the public reads at Q25 with fastp, ran MiXCR and retained productive beta chains. Every distinct CDR3 protein forms one entry, paired with its most common genes and DNA. This sample holds 200,000 or so distinct CDR3 sequences; around a sixth were observed only once. The top ten clonotypes cover roughly 50% of the sample. The sample was blood. The receptors shown here come from a woman between 50 and 59 years old with Graves' hyperthyroidism.

This clonotype was counted at least ten times. The genes are TRBV9 and TRBJ2-7; 8 bases align to TRBD2. From germline, CDR1 is SGDLS and CDR2 YYNGEE. The CDR3 totals 15 residues. With V trimmed by 3 bases and J by 2 bases, 7 bases remained unmatched. CDR3 in DNA: TGTGCCAGCAGCGCCGGGACTAGTCATACCTACGAGCAGTACTTC. It specifies CASSAGTSHTYEQYF.

This clonotype has at least ten counts. This chain connects TRBV13 to TRBJ1-2; no firm D call. Germline-derived CDR1 and CDR2 are PRHDT and FYEKMQ (reference sequence). The ends were cut back, 3 bases at V and 0 bases at J, with 8 bases in the middle. There are 14 residues in the CDR3. The CDR3 coding sequence is TGTGCCAGCAGCTTGGCCTTGTCTAACTATGGCTACACCTTC. Translation: CASSLALSNYGYTF.

The chain uses TRBV4-2 and TRBJ2-1, with 8 bases lining up with TRBD2. V dropped 0 bases and J dropped 9; count of bases not matched to a gene: 10. Germline-derived CDR1 and CDR2 are LGHNA and YNFKEQ. The CDR3 runs to 16 residues. The CDR3 spells CASSQDAGGRKGEQFF. CDR3 DNA: TGTGCCAGCAGCCAAGATGCGGGAGGAAGGAAAGGTGAGCAGTTCTTC.

The V call is TRBV7-2, the J call TRBJ2-5; 7 bases match TRBD1. With 5 bases clipped from V and 4 bases from J, the junction kept 10 bases outside the gene matches. Germline CDR1 SGHTA, CDR2 FQGNSA. This CDR3 contains 15 residues. The CDR3 reads CASSHATGFGETQYF. DNA of the CDR3: TGTGCCAGCAGCCACGCGACAGGGTTCGGAGAGACCCAGTACTTC.

In this sample, this clonotype turned up many times. The CDR3, as DNA: TGTGCCAGCAGCTTTCCACTCGGGGAGGGCCAGAATACGCAGTATTTT. Amino acid sequence: CASSFPLGEGQNTQYF. The chain carries TRBV5-8 and TRBJ2-3; 7 bases are a match to TRBD2. CDR1 and CDR2 (germline): SGHTS, YDEGEE. This CDR3 contains 16 residues. V lost 2 bases to trimming and J lost 7 bases; unmatched junction nucleotides: 13.

This clonotype has just a few counts. The chain has TRBV30 and TRBJ1-5; D remains ambiguous. Germline values: CDR1 GTSNPN, CDR2 SVGIG (reference sequence). V was shortened by 2 bases and J by 2 bases, with 10 bases between the two germline ends. The CDR3 has 14 amino acids. For the CDR3, the DNA is TGTGCCTGGAGTTTGGGGAATGGCAATCAGCCCCAGCATTTT. It yields the protein CAWSLGNGNQPQHF.

There are a few counts of this clonotype. The CDR3 spells CATSDPRSRPDLGETQYF. The CDR3 coding sequence is TGTGCCACCAGTGATCCCCGTAGCCGTCCGGATCTGGGAGAGACCCAGTACTTC. This chain joins TRBV24-1 and TRBJ2-5; D remains ambiguous. V was cut by 3 bases and J by 4 bases, with 23 bases left in between. Germline V gene sequence: CDR1 KGHDR, CDR2 SFDVKD. The CDR3 contains 18 residues.